This T cell receptor beta chain appears in the sequencing data of a study of CD8+ T cells in alopecia areata. On the study more broadly: Among treated patients, oral tofacitinib was administered at 5 to 10 mg twice daily. Tofacitinib exposure lasted 6 to 18 months, followed by 6 months off drug.

The V and J ends lost 6 bases and 9 bases, in that order; junction bases with no gene match: 8. There are 14 residues in the CDR3. Germline V lookup: CDR1 MDHEN, CDR2 SYDVKM. RNA extraction was followed by reverse transcription into cDNA, which acted as the sequencing template. Assay: immunoSEQ multiplex PCR; the TCRdb copy retains only in-frame clones and omits some. Among about 97,000 clones listed, around 45% were seen once. There are a few counts of this clone. The receptor was derived from a human donor with alopecia areata. The sample taken for sequencing was CD4+ T cells sorted from blood. This chain uses TRBV28 with TRBJ1-6, with 7 positions matching TRBD1. CDR3 in amino acids: CASRRQGGASPLHF. In nucleotides, the CDR3 is TGTGCCAGCAGGCGACAGGGAGGTGCTTCACCCCTCCACTTT. Filled out from reference TRBV28 and TRBJ1-6, the complete variable domain reads DVKVTQSSRYLVKRTGEKVFLECVQDMDHENMFWYRQDPGLGLRLIYFSYDVKMKEKGDIPEGYSVSREKKERFSLILESASTNQTSMYLCASRRQGGASPLHFGNGTRLTVT.